One and the same sample provided the 28 T cell receptor beta chains below, sequenced in a study of shared clonotypes between healthy human individuals. Method: immunoSEQ multiplex PCR; TCRdb's copy keeps in-frame clones and lacks some. The data hold 2 million to 2.5 million clones, with around 95% observed a single time. The sequenced sample consisted of naive CD4+ T cells sorted from blood. Described subset: CD45RA+ positively selected. These receptors originate from a young man in good health.

The chain is built from TRBV7-2 and TRBJ2-3, with D uncertain. Germline values: CDR1 SGHTA, CDR2 FQGNSA. CDR3 size: 15 residues. The V end was cut by 5 bases, the J end by 1 base, with 13 bases between. In DNA form, the CDR3 reads TGTGCCAGCAGCCGCAGTGGGTGGGGCACAGATACGCAGTATTTT. Protein product: CASSRSGWGTDTQYF.

The genes are TRBV7-9 and TRBJ1-3; possibly TRBD1 for D (5 bases). The CDR3 length is 14 residues. Trimming took off 5 bases at V and 8 bases at J, with 16 bases between the two ends. The germline CDR1 and CDR2 sequences are SEHNR and FQNEAQ (reference sequence). CDR3 DNA: TGTGCCAGCAGCCGCAGAAGGGGAGGTCACACCATATATTTT. This codes for CASSRRRGGHTIYF.

A word on this clone: This specimen includes other DNA sequences encoding the same CDR3. The chain combines TRBV29-1 with TRBJ2-3, with D unclear. The germline gives CDR1 SQVTM, CDR2 ANQGSEA. V was shortened by 3 bases and J by 1 base, with 8 bases between the two germline ends. This CDR3 is built from 13 residues. The chain's CDR3 is CSVDYRGTDTQYF. CDR3 DNA sequence: TGCAGCGTTGATTATCGGGGCACAGATACGCAGTATTTT.

A note on this clone: Distinct nucleotide sequences in the sample also encode this CDR3. The chain carries TRBV18 and TRBJ2-1, with TRBD2 identical over 12 bases. Germline trimming cut 6 bases from V and 3 bases from J; bases unmatched to any gene: 3. Germline loops: CDR1 KGHSH, CDR2 LQKENI. This CDR3 has 15 amino acids. CDR3 sequence (DNA): TGTGCCAGCTCGCTGGGACTAGCGGGCTACAATGAGCAGTTCTTC. Protein sequence: CASSLGLAGYNEQFF.

CDR3 nucleotide sequence: TGTGCCAGCAGTTTTCCCCGGCTAGCGGGGGGGAACCAAGAGACCCAGTACTTC. This encodes CASSFPRLAGGNQETQYF. The chain couples TRBV28 to TRBJ2-5; TRBD2 matches 12 bases. CDR1 is MDHEN and CDR2 is SYDVKM in the germline V gene. The CDR3 is 18 amino acids. The V and J ends lost 3 bases and 0 bases, in that order; junction bases with no gene match: 8.

About this clone itself: Other DNA sequences of this sample code for an identical CDR3. The J gene is TRBJ1-2, the V gene TRBV6-1; D remains unclear. CDR1 is MNHNS and CDR2 is SASEGT in the germline V gene. The CDR3 sequence is 14 residues long. With 0 bases removed from V and 4 bases from J, the gap between germline ends came to 9 bases. The CDR3 loop reads CASSEAGRSYGYTF. The CDR3 DNA reads TGTGCCAGCAGTGAAGCAGGCAGGAGCTATGGCTACACCTTC.

The V gene is TRBV5-6, the J gene TRBJ2-7; either TRBD1 or TRBD2 may supply D (6 bases each). From germline, CDR1 is SGHDT and CDR2 YYEEEE. V was shortened by 2 bases and J by 4 bases, with 19 bases between the two germline ends. The CDR3 has 16 amino acids. CDR3 nucleotides: TGTGCCAGCAGCTTTTTTTTAACAGGGACTTCGTACGAGCAGTACTTC. Its protein is CASSFFLTGTSYEQYF.

Regarding this clone: The junction and the germline gene differ at one end; a read error may be behind it. The chain combines TRBV7-7 with TRBJ2-2, with D possibly matching TRBD1 (5 bases). Germline V gives CDR1 SSHAT, CDR2 FNYEAQ (reference sequence). This CDR3 is built from 15 residues. CDR3 sequence (DNA): TGTGCTAGCAGTTCAGGGTTGACGAACACCGGGGAGCTGTTTTTT. Translating it yields CASSSGLTNTGELFF.

J is TRBJ2-7 and V is TRBV30, with D perhaps matching TRBD1 (6 bases). Per the germline V gene, CDR1 is GTSNPN and CDR2 is SVGIG (reference sequence). CDR3 length equals 16 residues. The ends were cut back, 1 base at V and 7 bases at J, with 23 bases in the middle. The CDR3 bases are TGTGCCTGGAGTGGAGGGCTGGCTAGGGTAGGGGGAGAGCAGTACTTC. Translating it yields CAWSGGLARVGGEQYF.

This clone was counted between two and nine times. This rearrangement joins TRBV19 to TRBJ2-3; no definite D call. The germline V gene encodes CDR1 LNHDA and CDR2 SQIVND (reference sequence). Trimming shortened V by 6 bases and J by 0 bases, and 10 bases separated the two germline ends. This CDR3 has 14 amino acids. Here the CDR3 DNA reads TGTGCCAGTAGGAGCGAAATAAGCACAGATACGCAGTATTTT. Translated, it gives CASRSEISTDTQYF.

This chain joins TRBV10-3 and TRBJ1-1, with D unresolved. This CDR3 has 12 residues. Per the germline V gene, CDR1 is ENHRY and CDR2 is SYGVKD. V was trimmed by 6 bases and J by 1 base, leaving 6 bases between them. CDR3 protein: CAISRKNTEAFF. The CDR3 nucleotides are TGTGCCATCAGCCGCAAGAACACTGAAGCTTTCTTT.

This clone was recorded only once. The gene calls are TRBV28 and TRBJ1-2; D may be TRBD1 (6 bases). V was pared by 8 bases and J by 3 bases, with 19 bases between. The germline gives CDR1 MDHEN, CDR2 SYDVKM. The CDR3 runs 15 residues. Written as DNA, the CDR3 is TGTGCCAGCCACCCGGGGGGCCCTACTTACTATGGCTACACCTTC. Protein product: CASHPGGPTYYGYTF.

In this sample, this clone turned up once. CDR3: CASSVLNTGELFF. The CDR3 DNA sequence: TGTGCCAGCAGTGTTTTGAACACCGGGGAGCTGTTTTTT. The rearrangement links TRBV2 to TRBJ2-2; no clear D. V lost 4 bases and J lost 1, with 4 bases in between. Germline V gene lookup returns CDR1 SNHLY and CDR2 FYNNEI. The CDR3 consists of 13 residues.

The chain couples TRBV19 to TRBJ2-1; D call uncertain. Trimming pared 3 bases from V and 7 bases from J, leaving 10 bases between. Germline V gives CDR1 LNHDA, CDR2 SQIVND (reference sequence). This CDR3 comprises 13 residues. The CDR3 coding sequence is TGTGCCAGTAGTATTAACAGTGTGAATGAGCAGTTCTTC. Encoded protein: CASSINSVNEQFF.

As concerns this clone: The sample carries other DNA sequences with the same CDR3. The chain employs TRBV6-5 and TRBJ1-4, with 7 bases matching TRBD1. The CDR3 consists of 15 residues. CDR1 and CDR2 (germline): MNHEY, SVGAGI. With 5 bases clipped from V and 0 bases from J, the junction kept 3 bases outside the gene matches. CDR3: CASSRQGATNEKLFF. CDR3 in DNA: TGTGCCAGCAGTCGTCAGGGGGCAACTAATGAAAAACTGTTTTTT.

The chain couples TRBV7-3 to TRBJ1-6; possibly TRBD1 for D (5 bases). Trimming shortened V by 5 bases and J by 7 bases, and 12 bases separated the two germline ends. Germline V gene data show CDR1 as SGHTA and CDR2 as FQGTGA. The CDR3 covers 14 residues. CDR3 DNA: TGTGCCAGCAGCCCTGGGGGGGACAATTCACCCCTCCACTTT. This sequence encodes CASSPGGDNSPLHF.

V and J are TRBV5-1 and TRBJ2-3; D possibly corresponds to TRBD1 (5 bases). Germline CDR1 reads SGHRS; CDR2 reads YFSETQ. The CDR3 is made up of 16 amino acids. The V gene lost 0 bases and the J gene lost 0 bases, with 11 bases spanning the gap. CDR3 bases: TGCGCCAGCAGCTTGGGACAGTTTACAAGCACAGATACGCAGTATTTT. It codes for CASSLGQFTSTDTQYF.

V usage is TRBV30 and J usage is TRBJ2-7, with 12 bases fitting TRBD2. Germline CDR1 GTSNPN, CDR2 SVGIG (reference sequence). Trimming cost V 0 bases and J 0 bases; bases outside gene matches: 9. The CDR3 spans 18 residues. In nucleotides, the CDR3 is TGTGCCTGGAGTGTACAAAGGACTAGCGGGGCAAGCTCCTACGAGCAGTACTTC. This translates into CAWSVQRTSGASSYEQYF.

The V gene is TRBV5-1, the J gene TRBJ2-2, with D uncertain. CDR3 size: 14 residues. Germline CDR1 reads SGHRS; CDR2 reads YFSETQ. V dropped 4 bases and J dropped 2 bases, with 9 bases sitting between them. CDR3 nucleotide sequence: TGCGCCAGCAGCCCCGGGCCTAACACCGGGGAGCTGTTTTTT. This codes for CASSPGPNTGELFF.

The rearrangement joins TRBV19 to TRBJ2-2, with D perhaps TRBD2 (6 bases). The CDR3 extends over 14 amino acids. Germline V CDR1 and CDR2: LNHDA, SQIVND (reference sequence). V gave up 7 bases and J gave up 4 bases, with 13 bases separating them. The CDR3 sequence: CASTLGLTTGELFF. The CDR3 nucleotides are TGTGCCAGTACCCTAGGACTAACCACCGGGGAGCTGTTTTTT.

The J gene is TRBJ2-1, the V gene TRBV9; D is unresolved. With 1 base removed from V and 1 base from J, the gap between germline ends came to 6 bases. From germline, CDR1 is SGDLS and CDR2 YYNGEE. The CDR3 has 14 amino acids. This CDR3 is CASSVTASYNEQFF. CDR3 nucleotides: TGTGCCAGCAGCGTAACAGCTTCCTACAATGAGCAGTTCTTC. The full variable domain, with the rest looked up from reference TRBV9 and TRBJ2-1, is DSGVTQTPKHLITATGQRVTLRCSPRSGDLSVYWYQQSLDQGLQFLIQYYNGEERAKGNILERFSAQQFPDLHSELNLSSLELGDSALYFCASSVTASYNEQFFGPGTRLTVL.

The chain combines TRBV2 with TRBJ1-4; the D gene is possibly TRBD1 (5 bases). With 11 bases removed from V and 6 bases from J, the gap between germline ends came to 19 bases. The CDR3 is 14 amino acids. Per germline, CDR1 SNHLY and CDR2 FYNNEI. The CDR3 region has the DNA TGTGCCCAAGCAAGGGGAGGCTCGGATGAAAAACTGTTTTTT. Translation: CAQARGGSDEKLFF.

The chain links TRBV4-2 to TRBJ1-6; possibly TRBD1 for D (6 bases). Germline assignment: CDR1 LGHNA and CDR2 YNFKEQ. The CDR3 extends over 18 amino acids. The V gene lost 0 bases and the J gene lost 10 bases, with 22 bases spanning the gap. Here the CDR3 reads CASSQEGGVIGEGSPLHF. CDR3 DNA: TGTGCCAGCAGCCAAGAAGGGGGTGTAATTGGGGAAGGCTCACCCCTCCACTTT.

This sequence joins TRBV5-1 and TRBJ1-5, with 7 bases fitting TRBD1. J gave up 3 bases and V 3 bases, and 6 bases lay outside the gene matches. Germline assignment: CDR1 SGHRS and CDR2 YFSETQ. The CDR3 extends over 15 amino acids. The CDR3 spells CASSSTGAPNQPQHF. The CDR3 DNA sequence: TGCGCCAGCAGCTCTACAGGGGCCCCCAATCAGCCCCAGCATTTT.

V is TRBV29-1 and J is TRBJ2-1; maybe TRBD1 (6 bases). Trimming shortened V by 6 bases and J by 8 bases, and 17 bases separated the two germline ends. The CDR3 runs 13 residues. Germline CDR1 and CDR2: SQVTM and ANQGSEA. The CDR3 coding sequence is TGCAGCGTCGGCCCCAGGGGCGTACATGAGCAGTTCTTC. It specifies CSVGPRGVHEQFF.

The J gene is TRBJ1-5, the V gene TRBV25-1; D is perhaps TRBD1 (6 bases). Per the germline V gene, CDR1 is MGHDK and CDR2 is SYGVNS. The CDR3 length is 16 residues. The V and J ends lost 4 bases and 5 bases respectively, with 18 bases between them. The CDR3 reads CASSGLAGGFDQPQHF. The CDR3, as DNA: TGTGCCAGCAGTGGGCTCGCGGGGGGCTTTGATCAGCCCCAGCATTTT.

The V and J genes are TRBV11-2 and TRBJ2-2; D possibly uses TRBD1 or TRBD2 (6 bases each). Germline V lookup: CDR1 SGHAT, CDR2 FQNNGV. V was shortened by 5 bases and J by 4 bases, with 8 bases between the two germline ends. This CDR3 contains 13 residues. The CDR3 is CASSRGLTGELFF. The CDR3 nucleotides are TGTGCCAGCAGCCGGGGGCTCACCGGGGAGCTGTTTTTT.

This clone was found a few times. The chain is built from TRBV5-1 and TRBJ2-5, with 8 bases matching TRBD1. After removal of 3 bases from V and 1 base from J, the junction contained 2 bases not matched to a gene. Germline V gene lookup returns CDR1 SGHRS and CDR2 YFSETQ. The CDR3 totals 14 residues. The CDR3 nucleotides read TGCGCCAGCAGCTGGGGACAGGCCCAAGAGACCCAGTACTTC. Amino acids: CASSWGQAQETQYF.